Sequencing of this T cell receptor (beta chain) was carried out in a study of OX40 agonist ivuxolimab in advanced cancers. Whole-study context: Two patients with cutaneous melanoma and one with hepatocellular carcinoma, three in total, showed partial responses.

Profiling relied on immunoSEQ multiplex PCR, and the TCRdb table lists in-frame clones only, not all of them. This sample carries about 64,000 clones, 85% of them seen once, and the ten largest clones take under 3%. The CDR3 extends over 16 amino acids. The V and J ends lost 6 bases and 0 bases, in that order; junction bases with no gene match: 7. Germline CDR1 reads MDHEN; CDR2 reads SYDVKM. This receptor was identified in an adult with an advanced solid tumor such as melanoma, head and neck, liver or kidney cancer. The gene calls are TRBV28 and TRBJ2-7; 11 nucleotides line up with TRBD2. This sample comprised CD4+ or CD8+ T cells sorted from blood, obtained in a trial of the OX40 agonist ivuxolimab. CDR3 residues: CASRRLAGLLSYEQYF. The CDR3 DNA reads TGTGCCAGCAGGCGACTAGCGGGGCTACTCTCCTACGAGCAGTACTTC.